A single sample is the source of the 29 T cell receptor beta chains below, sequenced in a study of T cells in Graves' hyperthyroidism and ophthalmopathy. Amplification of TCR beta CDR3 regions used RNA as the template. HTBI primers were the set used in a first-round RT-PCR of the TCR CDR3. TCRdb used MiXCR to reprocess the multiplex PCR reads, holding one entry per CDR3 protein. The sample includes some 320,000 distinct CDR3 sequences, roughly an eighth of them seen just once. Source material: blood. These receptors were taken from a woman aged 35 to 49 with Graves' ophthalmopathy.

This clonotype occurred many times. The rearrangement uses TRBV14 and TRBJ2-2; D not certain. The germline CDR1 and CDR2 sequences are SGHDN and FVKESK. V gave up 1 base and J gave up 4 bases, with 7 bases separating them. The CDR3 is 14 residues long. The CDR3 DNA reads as TGTGCCAGCAGCCAAGGGCGGAGCACCGGGGAGCTGTTTTTT. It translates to CASSQGRSTGELFF.

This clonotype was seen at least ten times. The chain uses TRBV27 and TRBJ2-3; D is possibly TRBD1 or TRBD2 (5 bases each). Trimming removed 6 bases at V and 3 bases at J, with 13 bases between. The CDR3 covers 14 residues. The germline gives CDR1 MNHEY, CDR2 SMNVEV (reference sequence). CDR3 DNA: TGTGCCAGCAGCGACAGTGGGAGAACAGATACGCAGTATTTT. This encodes CASSDSGRTDTQYF.

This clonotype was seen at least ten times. CDR3: CASSAPTGGKSNQPQHF. The CDR3 nucleotides read TGTGCCAGCAGTGCCCCTACAGGGGGCAAAAGCAATCAGCCCCAGCATTTT. The chain carries TRBV12-3 or TRBV12-4 and TRBJ1-5; 9 bases fit TRBD1. V shed 5 bases and J 1 base; nucleotides not matched to a gene: 9. The CDR3 contains 17 residues.

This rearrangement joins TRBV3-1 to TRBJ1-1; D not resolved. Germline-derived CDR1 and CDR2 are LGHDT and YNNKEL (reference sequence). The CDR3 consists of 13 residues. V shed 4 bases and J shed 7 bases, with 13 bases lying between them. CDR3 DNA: TGTGCCAGCAGCCCTGGCAGTCGGGGTGAAGCTTTCTTT. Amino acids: CASSPGSRGEAFF. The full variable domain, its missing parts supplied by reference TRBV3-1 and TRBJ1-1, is DTAVSQTPKYLVTQMGNDKSIKCEQNLGHDTMYWYKQDSKKFLKIMFSYNNKELIINETVPNRFSPKSPDKAHLNLHINSLELGDSAVYFCASSPGSRGEAFFGQGTRLTVV.

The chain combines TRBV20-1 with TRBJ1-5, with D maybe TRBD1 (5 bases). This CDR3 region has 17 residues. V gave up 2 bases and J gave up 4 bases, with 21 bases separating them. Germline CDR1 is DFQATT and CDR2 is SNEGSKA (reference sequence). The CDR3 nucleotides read TGCAGTGCTAGATATGGTAGTGCTCCTAGGGGTAATCAGCCCCAGCATTTT. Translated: CSARYGSAPRGNQPQHF.

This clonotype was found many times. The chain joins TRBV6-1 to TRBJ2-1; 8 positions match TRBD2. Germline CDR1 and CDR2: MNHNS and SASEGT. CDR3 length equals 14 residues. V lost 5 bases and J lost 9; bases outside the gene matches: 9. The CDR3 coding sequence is TGTGCCAGCAGTTCCGGGACTAGGTTGTTTGAGCAGTTCTTC. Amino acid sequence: CASSSGTRLFEQFF.

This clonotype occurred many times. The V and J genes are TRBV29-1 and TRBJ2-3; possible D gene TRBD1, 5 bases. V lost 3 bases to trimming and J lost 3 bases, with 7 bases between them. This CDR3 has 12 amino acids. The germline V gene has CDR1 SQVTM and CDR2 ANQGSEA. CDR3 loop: CSVDQGTDTQYF. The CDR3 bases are TGCAGCGTTGATCAGGGAACAGATACGCAGTATTTT.

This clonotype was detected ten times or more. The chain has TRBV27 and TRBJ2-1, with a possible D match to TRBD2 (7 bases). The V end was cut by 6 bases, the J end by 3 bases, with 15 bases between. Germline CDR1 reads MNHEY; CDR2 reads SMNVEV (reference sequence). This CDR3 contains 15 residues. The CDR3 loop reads CASRRGGRLYNEQFF. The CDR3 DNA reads TGTGCCAGCAGGAGGGGGGGAAGGCTCTACAATGAGCAGTTCTTC.

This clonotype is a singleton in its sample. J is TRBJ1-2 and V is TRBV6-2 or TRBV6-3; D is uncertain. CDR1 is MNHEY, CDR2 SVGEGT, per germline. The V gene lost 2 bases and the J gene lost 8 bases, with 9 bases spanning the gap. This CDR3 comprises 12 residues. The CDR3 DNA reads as TGTGCCAGCAGTTACGGATCGGCGGGCTACACCTTC. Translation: CASSYGSAGYTF.

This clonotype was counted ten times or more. CDR3 sequence: CASSSTHQAERFTMMQFF. The CDR3 coding sequence is TGTGCCAGCAGCTCAACTCACCAAGCGGAAAGGTTTACAATGATGCAGTTCTTC. This chain joins TRBV12-3 or TRBV12-4 and TRBJ2-1, with D possibly being TRBD2 (5 bases). This CDR3 comprises 18 residues. The V gene lost 6 bases and the J gene lost 12 bases, with 33 bases spanning the gap.

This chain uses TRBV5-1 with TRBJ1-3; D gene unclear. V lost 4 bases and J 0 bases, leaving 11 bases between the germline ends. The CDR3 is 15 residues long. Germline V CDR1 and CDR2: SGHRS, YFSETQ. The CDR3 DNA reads TGCGCCAGCAGCCGTGGGTCTGACTCTGGAAACACCATATATTTT. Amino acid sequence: CASSRGSDSGNTIYF.

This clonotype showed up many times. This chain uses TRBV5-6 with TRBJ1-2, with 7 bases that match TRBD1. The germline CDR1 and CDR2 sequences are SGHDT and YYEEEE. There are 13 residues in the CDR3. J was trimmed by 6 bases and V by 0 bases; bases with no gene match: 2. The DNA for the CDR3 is TGTGCCAGCAGCTTGGGGCAGGGGGATGGCTACACCTTC. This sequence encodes CASSLGQGDGYTF.

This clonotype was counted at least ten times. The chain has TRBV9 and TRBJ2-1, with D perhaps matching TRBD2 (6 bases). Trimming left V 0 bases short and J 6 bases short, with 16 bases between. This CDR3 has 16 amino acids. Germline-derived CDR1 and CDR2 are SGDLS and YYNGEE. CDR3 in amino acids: CASSVGPGAPSNEQFF. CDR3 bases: TGTGCCAGCAGCGTAGGTCCGGGAGCCCCAAGCAATGAGCAGTTCTTC.

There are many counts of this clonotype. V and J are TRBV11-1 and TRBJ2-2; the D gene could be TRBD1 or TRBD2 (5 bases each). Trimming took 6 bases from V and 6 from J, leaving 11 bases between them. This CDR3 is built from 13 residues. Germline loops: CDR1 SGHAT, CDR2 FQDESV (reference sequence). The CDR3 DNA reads TGTGCCAGCAGGAGGGACCGGCCCGGGGAGCTGTTTTTT. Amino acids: CASRRDRPGELFF.

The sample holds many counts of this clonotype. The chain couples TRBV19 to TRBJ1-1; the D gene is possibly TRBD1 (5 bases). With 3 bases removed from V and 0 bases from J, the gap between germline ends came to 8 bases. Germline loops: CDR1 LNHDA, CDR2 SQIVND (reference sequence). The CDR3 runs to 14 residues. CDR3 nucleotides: TGTGCCAGTAGTATTGCAGGGCTGAACACTGAAGCTTTCTTT. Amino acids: CASSIAGLNTEAFF.

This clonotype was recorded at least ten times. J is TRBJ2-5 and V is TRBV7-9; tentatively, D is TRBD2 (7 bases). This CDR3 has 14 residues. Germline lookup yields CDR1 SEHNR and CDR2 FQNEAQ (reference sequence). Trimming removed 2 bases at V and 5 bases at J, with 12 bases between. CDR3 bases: TGTGCCAGCAGCTTAATACAGGGAGGGGAGACCCAGTACTTC. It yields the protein CASSLIQGGETQYF.

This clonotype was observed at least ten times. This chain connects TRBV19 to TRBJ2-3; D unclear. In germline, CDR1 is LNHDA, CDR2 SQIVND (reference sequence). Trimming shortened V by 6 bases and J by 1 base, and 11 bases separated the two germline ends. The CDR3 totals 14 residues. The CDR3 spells CASSEERGTDTQYF. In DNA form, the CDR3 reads TGTGCCAGTAGCGAGGAACGAGGCACAGATACGCAGTATTTT.

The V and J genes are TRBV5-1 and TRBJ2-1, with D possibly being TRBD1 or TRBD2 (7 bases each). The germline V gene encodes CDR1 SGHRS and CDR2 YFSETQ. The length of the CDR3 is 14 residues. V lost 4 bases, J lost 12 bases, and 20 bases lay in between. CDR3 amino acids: CASSGQAQGLGQFF. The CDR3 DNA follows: TGCGCCAGCAGCGGACAGGCGCAAGGACTAGGGCAGTTCTTC.

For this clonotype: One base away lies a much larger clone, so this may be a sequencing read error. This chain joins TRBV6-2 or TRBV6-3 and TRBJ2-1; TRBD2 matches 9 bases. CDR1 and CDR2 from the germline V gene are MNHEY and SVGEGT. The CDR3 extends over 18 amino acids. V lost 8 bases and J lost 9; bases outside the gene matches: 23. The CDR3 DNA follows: TGTGCCAGCGAAAGGAAGTTAGCGGGAGCCGCCCTTAATGGTGAGCAGTTCTTC. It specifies CASERKLAGAALNGEQFF.

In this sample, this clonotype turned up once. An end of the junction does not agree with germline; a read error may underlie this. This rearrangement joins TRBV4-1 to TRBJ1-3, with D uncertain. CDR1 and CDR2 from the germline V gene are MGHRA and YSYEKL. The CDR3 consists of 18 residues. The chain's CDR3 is CASSQDLGFRESENTIYF. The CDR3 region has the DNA TGCGCCAGCAGCCAAGATCTTGGGTTTAGGGAGTCTGAAAACACCATATATTTT.

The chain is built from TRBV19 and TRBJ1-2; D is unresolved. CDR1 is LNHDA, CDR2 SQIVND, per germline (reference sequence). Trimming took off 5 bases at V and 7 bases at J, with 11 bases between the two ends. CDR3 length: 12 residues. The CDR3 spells CASSVPDPGYTF. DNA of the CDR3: TGTGCCAGTAGTGTGCCGGACCCTGGCTACACCTTC. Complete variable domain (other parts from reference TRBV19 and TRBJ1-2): DGGITQSPKYLFRKEGQNVTLSCEQNLNHDAMYWYRQDPGQGLRLIYYSQIVNDFQKGDIAEGYSVSREKKESFPLTVTSAQKNPTAFYLCASSVPDPGYTFGSGTRLTVV.

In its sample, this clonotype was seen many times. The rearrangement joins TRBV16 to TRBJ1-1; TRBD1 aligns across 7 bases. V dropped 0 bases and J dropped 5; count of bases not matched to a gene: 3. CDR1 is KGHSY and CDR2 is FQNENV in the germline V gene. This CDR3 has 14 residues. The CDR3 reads CASSQSQGVTEAFF. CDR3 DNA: TGTGCCAGCAGCCAATCCCAGGGGGTAACTGAAGCTTTCTTT.

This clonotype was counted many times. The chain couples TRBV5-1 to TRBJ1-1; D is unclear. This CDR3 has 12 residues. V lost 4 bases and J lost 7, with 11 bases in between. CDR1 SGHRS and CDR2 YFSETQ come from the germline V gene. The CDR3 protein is CASSPFGVEAFF. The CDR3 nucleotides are TGCGCCAGCAGCCCCTTTGGGGTTGAAGCTTTCTTT.

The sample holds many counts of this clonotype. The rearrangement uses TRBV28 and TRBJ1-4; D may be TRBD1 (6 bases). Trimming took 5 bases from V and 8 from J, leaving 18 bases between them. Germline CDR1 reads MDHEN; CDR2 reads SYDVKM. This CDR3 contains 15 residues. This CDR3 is CASSLTGTGREKLFF. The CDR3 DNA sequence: TGTGCCAGCAGTCTTACAGGGACGGGAAGGGAAAAACTGTTTTTT.

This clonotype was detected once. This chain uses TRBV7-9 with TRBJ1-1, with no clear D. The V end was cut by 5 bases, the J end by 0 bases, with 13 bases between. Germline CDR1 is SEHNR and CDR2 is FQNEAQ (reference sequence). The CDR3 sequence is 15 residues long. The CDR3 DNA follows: TGTGCCAGCAGCCGTTCCGAGGGTATGAACACTGAAGCTTTCTTT. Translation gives CASSRSEGMNTEAFF.

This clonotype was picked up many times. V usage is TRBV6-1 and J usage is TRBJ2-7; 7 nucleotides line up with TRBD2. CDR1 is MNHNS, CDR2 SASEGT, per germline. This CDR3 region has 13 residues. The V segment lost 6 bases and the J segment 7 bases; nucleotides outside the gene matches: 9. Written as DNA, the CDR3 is TGTGCCAGCAGCGGGGGGTCACGTTGGGAGCAGTACTTC. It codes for CASSGGSRWEQYF.

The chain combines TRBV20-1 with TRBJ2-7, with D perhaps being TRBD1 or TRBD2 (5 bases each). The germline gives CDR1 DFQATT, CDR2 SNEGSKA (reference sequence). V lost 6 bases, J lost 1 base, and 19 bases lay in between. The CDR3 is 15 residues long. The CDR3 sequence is CSAGVRTPRSYEQYF. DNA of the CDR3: TGCAGTGCAGGGGTGAGGACTCCTCGGTCCTACGAGCAGTACTTC.

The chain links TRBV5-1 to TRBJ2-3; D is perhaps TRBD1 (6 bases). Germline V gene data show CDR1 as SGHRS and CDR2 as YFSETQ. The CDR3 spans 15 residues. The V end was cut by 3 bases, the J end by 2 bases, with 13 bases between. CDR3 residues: CASSSTGPATDTQYF. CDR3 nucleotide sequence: TGCGCCAGCAGCTCGACAGGTCCCGCCACAGATACGCAGTATTTT.

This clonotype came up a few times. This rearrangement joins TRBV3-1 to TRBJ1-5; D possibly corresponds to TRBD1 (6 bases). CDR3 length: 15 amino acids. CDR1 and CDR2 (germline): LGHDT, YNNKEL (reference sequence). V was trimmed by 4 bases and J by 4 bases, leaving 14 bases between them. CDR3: CASSLQLGGNQPQHF. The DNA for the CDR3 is TGTGCCAGCAGCCTGCAATTAGGGGGTAATCAGCCCCAGCATTTT.